The source of this TCR beta chain is a study of T cell changes during pregnancy in multiple sclerosis. This clone was counted a single time. The CDR3 runs 15 residues. Trimming at V came to 1 base and at J to 4 bases, leaving 6 bases not matched to a gene. Germline V lookup: CDR1 GTSNPN, CDR2 SVGIG (reference sequence). Sequencing was performed with immunoSEQ multiplex PCR; in TCRdb, only in-frame clones are kept and a portion is missing. The data hold more than 15,000 clones, with more than 75% observed a single time. This TCR was sampled from a female donor in good health, enrolled as a control in a pregnancy study. This specimen was CD4+ T cells from peripheral blood mononuclear cells, taken in the first trimester of pregnancy. The chain has TRBV30 and TRBJ1-2; 10 positions match TRBD1. CDR3 nucleotides: TGTGCCTGGAGTGCCCGGGACAGGGGAGGCTATGGCTACACCTTC. It codes for CAWSARDRGGYGYTF.